The 17 T cell receptor beta chains presented below share a single source sample, sequenced in a study of control samples from healthy donors and cancer patients. Sequenced by immunoSEQ multiplex PCR; TCRdb stores in-frame clones only, minus some. The data show some 130,000 clones, roughly 94% seen once. Sequencing was carried out using blood. The source is a man younger than 45 in good health.

The rearrangement uses TRBV27 and TRBJ2-1, with D unclear. Germline lookup yields CDR1 MNHEY and CDR2 SMNVEV (reference sequence). The CDR3 loop spans 11 amino acids. V was cut by 6 bases and J by 6 bases, with 6 bases left in between. CDR3 region: CASSQFNEQFF. CDR3 in DNA: TGTGCCAGCAGCCAATTCAATGAGCAGTTCTTC.

Note on this clone: Its ends do not fully match the called genes, so a read error is possible. The V gene is TRBV7-7, the J gene TRBJ2-1; 9 bases are a match to TRBD1. Germline CDR1 SSHAT, CDR2 FNYEAQ (reference sequence). There are 14 residues in the CDR3. CDR3 sequence reads: CASSLGDRDNEQFF. As DNA, the CDR3 is TGTGCTAGCAGCTTAGGGGACAGGGACAATGAGCAGTTCTTC.

The V gene is TRBV11-3, the J gene TRBJ2-7; D unclear. V was trimmed by 2 bases and J by 0 bases, leaving 14 bases between them. The CDR3 totals 16 residues. Germline V gene data show CDR1 as SGHNT and CDR2 as YENEEA. The CDR3 reads CASSLISCLPSYEQYF. CDR3 DNA sequence: TGTGCCAGCAGCTTAATATCTTGTCTACCCTCCTACGAGCAGTACTTC. Full variable domain (remainder filled in from reference TRBV11-3 and TRBJ2-7): EAGVVQSPRYKIIEKKQPVAFWCNPISGHNTLYWYLQNLGQGPELLIRYENEEAVDDSQLPKDRFSAERLKGVDSTLKIQPAELGDSAVYLCASSLISCLPSYEQYFGPGTRLTVT.

The rearrangement links TRBV9 to TRBJ2-3; D tentatively fits TRBD1 or TRBD2 (6 bases each). The CDR3 contains 15 residues. V lost 3 bases, J lost 2 bases, and 13 bases lay in between. Looked up from germline, CDR1 is SGDLS and CDR2 is YYNGEE. The CDR3 reads CASSAGGIPTDTQYF. In DNA form, the CDR3 reads TGTGCCAGCAGCGCCGGGGGCATTCCCACAGATACGCAGTATTTT.

The CDR3 loop reads CATSGGGAVTNSPLHF. The DNA of the CDR3 is TGTGCCACCAGCGGTGGGGGGGCTGTAACCAATTCACCCCTCCACTTT. V is TRBV15 and J is TRBJ1-6, with D perhaps matching TRBD1 (6 bases). V was pared by 5 bases and J by 7 bases, with 18 bases between. The germline V gene encodes CDR1 LNHNV and CDR2 YYDKDF (reference sequence). This CDR3 is built from 16 residues.

V is TRBV6-5 and J is TRBJ1-2, with 7 nucleotides matching TRBD1. Looked up from germline, CDR1 is MNHEY and CDR2 is SVGAGI. This CDR3 comprises 13 residues. V lost 6 bases, J lost 2 bases, and 3 bases stayed unmatched. The CDR3: CASSPGQNYGYTF. Here the CDR3 DNA reads TGTGCCAGCAGCCCGGGACAGAACTATGGCTACACCTTC.

This clone appeared once. J is TRBJ2-7 and V is TRBV10-3; D not resolved. The CDR3 covers 15 residues. The germline V gene encodes CDR1 ENHRY and CDR2 SYGVKD. V was shortened by 4 bases and J by 0 bases, with 13 bases between the two germline ends. This CDR3 is CAISVPSRSSYEQYF. The CDR3 DNA follows: TGTGCCATCAGTGTTCCCTCTCGCAGCTCCTACGAGCAGTACTTC.

The chain has TRBV2 and TRBJ1-4; 8 nucleotides agree with TRBD1. The CDR3 extends over 15 amino acids. The V segment lost 4 bases and the J segment 4 bases; nucleotides outside the gene matches: 5. CDR1 and CDR2 from the germline V gene are SNHLY and FYNNEI. For the CDR3, the DNA is TGTGCCAGCAGTGCCCAGGGGGCAGGTAATGAAAAACTGTTTTTT. Protein: CASSAQGAGNEKLFF. Variable domain in full (rest from reference TRBV2 and TRBJ1-4): EPEVTQTPSHQVTQMGQEVILRCVPISNHLYFYWYRQILGQKVEFLVSFYNNEISEKSEIFDDQFSVERPDGSNFTLKIRSTKLEDSAMYFCASSAQGAGNEKLFFGSGTQLSVL.

This clone has just one count. The rearrangement links TRBV30 to TRBJ1-5, with D tentatively TRBD1 (6 bases). Trimming stripped 2 bases from V and 7 bases from J, with 12 bases between. This CDR3 is 13 amino acids long. Germline CDR1 is GTSNPN and CDR2 is SVGIG (reference sequence). As DNA, the CDR3 is TGTGCCTGGAGTTTAAGGGGGGGGCAGCCCCAGCATTTT. Its translation: CAWSLRGGQPQHF.

The chain employs TRBV10-3 and TRBJ2-7, with D perhaps TRBD1 or TRBD2 (5 bases each). Trimming left V 4 bases short and J 2 bases short, with 18 bases between. Germline V gene sequence: CDR1 ENHRY, CDR2 SYGVKD. The CDR3 length is 16 residues. CDR3 bases: TGTGCCATCAGTGGGTCCGGGGACGGTCTCGCCTACGAGCAGTACTTC. This sequence encodes CAISGSGDGLAYEQYF.

The chain recombines TRBV2 with TRBJ2-5, with D possibly matching TRBD2 (6 bases). Germline-derived CDR1 and CDR2 are SNHLY and FYNNEI. This CDR3 comprises 13 residues. Trimming shortened V by 1 base and J by 4 bases, and 7 bases separated the two germline ends. CDR3 nucleotide sequence: TGTGCCAGCAGTGAAGGGGGGGTAGAGACCCAGTACTTC. It codes for CASSEGGVETQYF.

The V gene is TRBV4-1, the J gene TRBJ2-3; D perhaps matches TRBD1 (5 bases). Germline V lookup: CDR1 MGHRA, CDR2 YSYEKL. Trimming took off 0 bases at V and 3 bases at J, with 10 bases between the two ends. There are 15 residues in the CDR3. The DNA of the CDR3 is TGCGCCAGCAGCCAAGAAGGGGTTGGGACAGATACGCAGTATTTT. Amino acid sequence: CASSQEGVGTDTQYF.

The chain links TRBV28 to TRBJ1-1, with D possibly matching TRBD1 (5 bases). Trimming took off 5 bases at V and 6 bases at J, with 16 bases between the two ends. Germline CDR1 MDHEN, CDR2 SYDVKM. This CDR3 spans 14 amino acids. The DNA for the CDR3 is TGTGCCAGCAGTCCCCTCGGGGGGGACCCTGAAGCTTTCTTT. Amino acid sequence: CASSPLGGDPEAFF.

The rearrangement uses TRBV4-3 and TRBJ1-2, with unresolved D. The length of the CDR3 is 16 residues. Trimming cost V 3 bases and J 3 bases, with 17 bases left between them. From germline, CDR1 is LGHNA and CDR2 YSLEER. As DNA, the CDR3 is TGCGCCAGCAGCCATCCTTCCGCCCGGAATGACTATGGCTACACCTTC. Its protein is CASSHPSARNDYGYTF.

The CDR3 sequence is CASSGYTGELFF. For the CDR3, the DNA is TGTGCCAGCAGTGGCTACACCGGGGAGCTGTTTTTT. V gene TRBV27 combines with J gene TRBJ2-2; D call uncertain. Trimming removed 5 bases from V and 3 bases from J, with 4 bases in between. The CDR3 contains 12 residues. Looked up from germline, CDR1 is MNHEY and CDR2 is SMNVEV (reference sequence).

This clone has more than one count but fewer than ten. This chain connects TRBV19 to TRBJ2-7; D gene ambiguous. V was shortened by 3 bases and J by 3 bases, with 6 bases between the two germline ends. Germline V gene lookup returns CDR1 LNHDA and CDR2 SQIVND (reference sequence). CDR3 length equals 12 residues. In nucleotides, the CDR3 is TGTGCCAGTAGTATCGGCGGCTACGAGCAGTACTTC. Encoded protein: CASSIGGYEQYF.

The CDR3 coding sequence is TGTGCCAGCAGCCCCCAGGTGAGGACAGCTGGGGCCAACGTCCTGACTTTC. Translated: CASSPQVRTAGANVLTF. The rearrangement links TRBV7-8 to TRBJ2-6, with a tentative D call TRBD1 (6 bases). The CDR3 loop spans 17 amino acids. The V gene's germline CDR1 is SGHVS and CDR2 FQNEAQ. V lost 5 bases, J lost 2 bases, and 16 bases lay in between.